This T cell receptor (beta chain) stems from a study of response to subunit inactivated influenza vaccine (dated by TCRdb to the late 2010s). Turning to the overall study: Deep quantitative profiling of the T cell receptor repertoire was used in the study to follow responses to a trivalent subunit inactivated influenza vaccine. What the research found in general, with its limitations: The authors proposed that each seasonal influenza vaccination may bring in only a limited number of new T cells.

Only a few counts were recorded for this clonotype. Its cognate antigen has yet to be identified. Nothing much larger sits one base from this clone, and base qualities are not available. The method was RT-PCR. Reads for this sample came from an Illumina HiSeq 2500. The public reads were run again by TCRdb, first through fastp at Q25 and then through MiXCR, and only productive beta chains were kept. Every distinct CDR3 protein forms one entry, paired with its most common genes and DNA. The sample records approximately 530,000 distinct CDR3 sequences, less than 8% of which are singletons. Of the sample, roughly 13% falls within the top ten clones. V is shortened by 0 bases, J by 4 bases, and the region joining them spans 9 bases. The CDR3 starts with the cysteine, ends with the phenylalanine, and has 14 residues. CDR3 DNA is the only sequence kept; it has 42 bases, read in frame from the first base. CDR1 SGHTA and CDR2 FQGNSA were looked up in the germline V gene.

In this chain, TRBV7-2 is recombined with TRBJ1-2, and TRBD1 may be the D gene, going by 5 matching bases. The sample in question was PBMCs from blood, obtained around 2 years after vaccination. This clonotype was sampled from a man in his fifties or sixties who received an inactivated influenza vaccine. Donor details come from another sample of the same person, matched by shared clones. The nucleotide sequence reads as follows: TGTGCCAGCAGCTTAGCGCTGGGGGGCTATGGCTACACCTTC. Its translation is CASSLALGGYGYTF.